The rows below give T cell receptor beta chains drawn from one sample of a study of CXCR3-negative and CXCR3-positive naive CD8 T cells. TCRdb reprocessed the 5' RACE reads and keeps a single row for each CDR3 protein, giving no DNA. This sample's clone table lists about 40,000 distinct CDR3 sequences. The specimen sequenced was memory CD8+ T cells from blood. The receptors stem from a human donor in good health. Some clones in this sample may be carry-over from other donors' samples. Both conserved end residues are part of each CDR3.

cdr3_length	v_call	j_call	cdr3_aa
18	TRBV5-1	TRBJ2-5	CASSSPHFRTDYQETQYF
15	TRBV3-1	TRBJ2-1	CASSQAGTGVYEQFF
11	TRBV7-9	TRBJ2-1	CASSIYGWQFF
17	TRBV7-2	TRBJ2-1	CASSLVASGGGYNEQFF
15	TRBV18	TRBJ2-1	CASSPPAGRVNEQFF
14	TRBV5-1	TRBJ1-2	CASSFTQGSYGYTF
16	TRBV11-3	TRBJ2-7	CARRSTGDDLPYEQYF
12	TRBV29-1	TRBJ2-7	CSVSGRGYEQYF
11	TRBV29-1	TRBJ1-2	CSVDQDLGYTF
14	TRBV9	TRBJ2-1	CASSIRADYNEQFF